This note documents a single TCR beta chain sequence. Its antigen is not known. The CDR3 is made up of 14 amino acids. Germline CDR1 reads MNHEY; CDR2 reads SMNVEV (reference sequence). V gave up 7 bases and J gave up 1 base, with 14 bases separating them. This sample was taken from a study of graft-versus-host responses after intestinal transplantation. Study background: Multivisceral, liver-intestinal, or isolated intestinal transplants were given to recipients.

Study observations and caveats: The authors found GvH clones in recipient marrow, some appearing first in ileum or blood. Allografts from individuals with graft-donor T cell macrochimerism displayed high graft-versus-host to host-versus-graft clonal ratios.

Measured with immunoSEQ multiplex PCR; TCRdb has only the in-frame clones, and not every one. The data hold roughly 50,000 clones, with nearly 95% observed a single time. The sequence derives from a human donor who was the organ donor for an intestinal transplant. The sequencing used unstimulated CD4+ T cells sorted from spleen or lymph node cells, collected before transplant. The rearrangement uses TRBV27 and TRBJ2-7; D ambiguous. CDR3 residues: CASKGLISSYEQYF. In nucleotides, the CDR3 is TGTGCCAGCAAGGGATTGATTTCGTCCTACGAGCAGTACTTC.